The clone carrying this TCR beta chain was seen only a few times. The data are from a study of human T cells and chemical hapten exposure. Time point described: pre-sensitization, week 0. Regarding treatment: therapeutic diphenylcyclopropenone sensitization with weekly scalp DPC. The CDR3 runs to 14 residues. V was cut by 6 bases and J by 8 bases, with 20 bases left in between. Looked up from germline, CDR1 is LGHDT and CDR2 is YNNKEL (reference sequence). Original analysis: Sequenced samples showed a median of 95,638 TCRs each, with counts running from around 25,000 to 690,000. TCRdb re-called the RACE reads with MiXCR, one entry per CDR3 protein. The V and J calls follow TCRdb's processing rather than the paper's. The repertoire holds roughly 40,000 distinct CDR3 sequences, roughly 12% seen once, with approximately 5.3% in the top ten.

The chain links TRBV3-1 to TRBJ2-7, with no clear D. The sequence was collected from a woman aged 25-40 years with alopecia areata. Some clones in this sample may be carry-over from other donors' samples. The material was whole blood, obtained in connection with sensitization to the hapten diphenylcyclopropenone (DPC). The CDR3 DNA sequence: TGTGCCAGCAGACCGTCGGATCGGCGGCGAAAGCAGTACTTC. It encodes CASRPSDRRRKQYF.